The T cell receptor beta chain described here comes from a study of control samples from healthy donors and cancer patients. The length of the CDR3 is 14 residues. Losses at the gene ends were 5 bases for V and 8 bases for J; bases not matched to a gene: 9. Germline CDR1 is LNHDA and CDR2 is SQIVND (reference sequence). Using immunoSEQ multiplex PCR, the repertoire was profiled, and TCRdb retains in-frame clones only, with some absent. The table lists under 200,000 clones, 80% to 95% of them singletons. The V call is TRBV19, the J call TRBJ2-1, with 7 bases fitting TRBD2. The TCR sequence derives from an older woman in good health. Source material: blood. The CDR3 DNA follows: TGTGCCAGTAGTCCGCGCGGACTAGAGGATGAGCAGTTCTTC. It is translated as CASSPRGLEDEQFF.